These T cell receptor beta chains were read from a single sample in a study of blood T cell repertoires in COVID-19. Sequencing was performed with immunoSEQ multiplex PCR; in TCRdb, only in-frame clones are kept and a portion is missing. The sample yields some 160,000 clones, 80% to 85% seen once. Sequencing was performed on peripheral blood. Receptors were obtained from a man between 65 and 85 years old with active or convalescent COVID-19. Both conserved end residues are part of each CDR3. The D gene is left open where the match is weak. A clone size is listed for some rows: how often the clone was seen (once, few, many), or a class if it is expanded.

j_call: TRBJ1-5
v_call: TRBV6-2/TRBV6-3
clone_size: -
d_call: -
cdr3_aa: CASSNDRRTPNQPQHF
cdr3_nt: TGTGCCAGCAGTAACGACCGAAGGACACCCAATCAGCCCCAGCATTTT

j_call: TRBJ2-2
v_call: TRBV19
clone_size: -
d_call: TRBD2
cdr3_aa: CASSIGAGGNTGELFF
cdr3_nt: TGTGCCAGTAGTATAGGAGCGGGAGGGAACACCGGGGAGCTGTTTTTT

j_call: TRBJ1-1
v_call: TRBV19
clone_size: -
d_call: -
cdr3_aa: CASSMRTDEAFF
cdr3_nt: TGTGCCAGTAGTATGAGGACAGATGAAGCTTTCTTT

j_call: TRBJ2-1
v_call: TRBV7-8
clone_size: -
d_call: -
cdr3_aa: CASSLVGFGVGGNEQFF
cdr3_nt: TGTGCCAGCAGCTTAGTAGGGTTTGGGGTTGGGGGGAATGAGCAGTTCTTC

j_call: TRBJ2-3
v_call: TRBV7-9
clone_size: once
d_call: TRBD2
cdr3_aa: CASSIPRGLSGSTDTQYF
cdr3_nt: TGTGCCAGCAGCATACCCCGGGGACTAAGCGGGAGCACAGATACGCAGTATTTT

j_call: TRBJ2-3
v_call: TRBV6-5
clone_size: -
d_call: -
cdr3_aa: CASSLSGNTDTQYF
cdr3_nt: TGTGCCAGCAGTCTTAGCGGAAACACAGATACGCAGTATTTT

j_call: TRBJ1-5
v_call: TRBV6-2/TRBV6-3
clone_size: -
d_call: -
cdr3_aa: CASSYDSRSNQPQHF
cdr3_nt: TGTGCCAGCAGTTACGACTCCCGTAGCAATCAGCCCCAGCATTTT

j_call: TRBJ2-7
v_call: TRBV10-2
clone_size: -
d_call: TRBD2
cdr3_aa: CASSKPGTSKEQYF
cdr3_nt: TGCGCCAGCAGTAAGCCCGGGACTAGTAAAGAGCAGTACTTC

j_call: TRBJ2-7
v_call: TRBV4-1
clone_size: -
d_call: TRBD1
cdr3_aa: CASSQTGQPYEQYF
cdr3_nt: TGCGCCAGCAGCCAAACGGGACAGCCATACGAGCAGTACTTC

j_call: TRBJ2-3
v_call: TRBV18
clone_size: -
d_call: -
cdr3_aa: CASSPSPDTQYF
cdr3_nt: TGTGCCAGCTCACCGAGCCCGGATACGCAGTATTTT

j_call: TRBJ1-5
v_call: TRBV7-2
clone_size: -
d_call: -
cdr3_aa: CASSLATGTRQPQHF
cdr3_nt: TGTGCCAGCAGCTTAGCTACAGGGACGAGGCAGCCCCAGCATTTT

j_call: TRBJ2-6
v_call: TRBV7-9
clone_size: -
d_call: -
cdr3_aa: CASSLSSIRVSGANVLTF
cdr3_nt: TGTGCCAGCAGCTTAAGCTCCATCCGGGTCTCTGGGGCCAACGTCCTGACTTTC

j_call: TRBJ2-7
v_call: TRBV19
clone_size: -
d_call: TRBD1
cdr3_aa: CASSFDRAPSEQYF
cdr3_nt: TGTGCCAGTAGTTTTGACAGGGCCCCCAGCGAGCAGTACTTC

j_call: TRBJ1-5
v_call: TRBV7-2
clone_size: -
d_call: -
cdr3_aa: CASSSGTKSNQPQHF
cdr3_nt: TGTGCCAGCAGCTCCGGGACAAAGAGCAATCAGCCCCAGCATTTT

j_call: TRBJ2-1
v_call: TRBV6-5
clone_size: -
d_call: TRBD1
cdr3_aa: CASRTGVSYNEQFF
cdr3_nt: TGTGCCAGTAGGACAGGGGTTTCCTACAATGAGCAGTTCTTC

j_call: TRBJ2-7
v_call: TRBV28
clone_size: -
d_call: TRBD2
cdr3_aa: CASSPREGGDYEQYF
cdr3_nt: TGTGCCAGCAGCCCTCGGGAGGGAGGGGACTACGAGCAGTACTTC

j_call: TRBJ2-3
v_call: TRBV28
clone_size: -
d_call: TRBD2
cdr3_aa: CASSGAAGGAVDTQYF
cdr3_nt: TGTGCCAGCAGTGGCGCAGCGGGAGGGGCTGTGGATACGCAGTATTTT

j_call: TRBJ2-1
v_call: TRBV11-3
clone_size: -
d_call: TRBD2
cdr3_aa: CASSSSSTSGPYNEQFF
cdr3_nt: TGTGCCAGCAGCTCATCATCTACTAGCGGACCCTACAATGAGCAGTTCTTC

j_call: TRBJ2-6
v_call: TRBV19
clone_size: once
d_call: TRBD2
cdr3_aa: CASSNREGYSGANVLTF
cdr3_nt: TGTGCCAGTAGTAATCGGGAGGGGTACTCTGGGGCCAACGTCCTGACTTTC

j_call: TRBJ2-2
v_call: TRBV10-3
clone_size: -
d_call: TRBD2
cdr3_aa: CAISEPPGLANTGELFF
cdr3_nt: TGTGCCATCAGTGAGCCTCCGGGACTAGCGAACACCGGGGAGCTGTTTTTT

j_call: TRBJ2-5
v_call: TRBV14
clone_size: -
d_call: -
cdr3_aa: CASSQNFQETQYF
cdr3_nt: TGTGCCAGCAGCCAAAACTTTCAAGAGACCCAGTACTTC

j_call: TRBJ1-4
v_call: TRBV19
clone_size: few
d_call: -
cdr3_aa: CASSIDDRNEKLFF
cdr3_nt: TGTGCCAGTAGTATAGATGACAGAAATGAAAAACTGTTTTTT

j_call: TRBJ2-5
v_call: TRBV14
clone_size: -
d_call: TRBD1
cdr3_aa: CASSQSLDREEYF
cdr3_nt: TGTGCCAGCAGCCAATCCTTGGACAGGGAAGAGTACTTC

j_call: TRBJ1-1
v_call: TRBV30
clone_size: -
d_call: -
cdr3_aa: CAWKRAVGNTEAFF
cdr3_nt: TGTGCCTGGAAGCGGGCGGTCGGGAACACTGAAGCTTTCTTT

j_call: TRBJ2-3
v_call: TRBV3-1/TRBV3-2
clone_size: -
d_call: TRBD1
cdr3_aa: CASSQYRGSDTQYF
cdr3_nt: TGTGCCAGCAGCCAGTACAGGGGATCAGATACGCAGTATTTT

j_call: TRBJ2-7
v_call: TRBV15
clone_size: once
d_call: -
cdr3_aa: CATSRGFGYEQYF
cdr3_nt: TGTGCCACCAGCCGGGGATTCGGGTACGAGCAGTACTTC

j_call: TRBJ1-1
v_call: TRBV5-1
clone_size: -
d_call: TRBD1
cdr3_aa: CASSLQGQGVTEAFF
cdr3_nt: TGCGCCAGCAGCTTGCAGGGACAGGGGGTTACGGAAGCTTTCTTT

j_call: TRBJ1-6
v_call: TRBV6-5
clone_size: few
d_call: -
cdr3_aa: CASHGGQLNSPLHF
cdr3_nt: TGTGCCAGCCACGGCGGGCAGCTTAATTCACCCCTCCACTTT

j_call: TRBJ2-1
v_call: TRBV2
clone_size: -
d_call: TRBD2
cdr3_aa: CANSRSGGSYNEQFF
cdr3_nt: TGTGCCAATTCTCGAAGCGGGGGGTCCTACAATGAGCAGTTCTTC

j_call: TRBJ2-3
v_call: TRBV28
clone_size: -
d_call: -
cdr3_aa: CASSGYSLWAQYF
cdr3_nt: TGTGCCAGCAGTGGATACAGTTTGTGGGCGCAGTATTTT

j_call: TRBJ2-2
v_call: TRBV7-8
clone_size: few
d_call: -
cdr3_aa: CASSLNSVNTGELFF
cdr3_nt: TGTGCCAGCAGCTTAAATTCGGTAAACACCGGGGAGCTGTTTTTT

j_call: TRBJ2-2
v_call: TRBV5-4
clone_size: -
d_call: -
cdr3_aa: CASSVLTGTGTGELFF
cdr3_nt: TGTGCCAGCAGCGTTTTAACAGGGACGGGCACCGGGGAGCTGTTTTTT

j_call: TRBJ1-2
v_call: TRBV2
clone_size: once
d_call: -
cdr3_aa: CASSEAASNRGYGYTF
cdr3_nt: TGTGCCAGCAGTGAAGCGGCTTCTAATAGGGGCTATGGCTACACCTTC

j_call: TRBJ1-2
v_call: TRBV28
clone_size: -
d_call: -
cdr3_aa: CASSLRARGYTF
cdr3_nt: TGTGCCAGCAGTTTGAGGGCGAGGGGCTACACCTTC

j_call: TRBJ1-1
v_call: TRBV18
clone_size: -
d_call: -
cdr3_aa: CASSPTGSRSTEAFF
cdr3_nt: TGTGCCAGCTCACCGACAGGTTCAAGGAGCACTGAAGCTTTCTTT